A selection of T cell receptor beta chains follows, all from one sample in a study of shared clonotypes between healthy human individuals. Profiled with immunoSEQ multiplex PCR; TCRdb holds only in-frame clones, not every one. The sample contains some 2,000,000 clones, about 94% of which appear only once. The sequencing input was naive CD8+ T cells sorted from blood. Every receptor here comes from a man aged 18 to 29 in good health. Both conserved end residues are part of each CDR3. The D gene is left open where the match is weak. A clone size is listed for some rows: how often the clone was seen (once, few, many), or a class if it is expanded.

.,.,TRBJ2-1,TRBV11-2,CASSYYNHEQFF,TGTGCCAGCAGCTATTACAACCATGAGCAGTTCTTC
TRBD1,.,TRBJ2-7,TRBV9,CASSTGTGYDEQYF,TGTGCCAGCAGCACCGGGACAGGGTACGACGAGCAGTACTTC
.,.,TRBJ2-7,TRBV13,CASSSRGSQDEQYF,TGTGCCAGCAGCTCGCGTGGTAGCCAGGACGAGCAGTACTTC
.,.,TRBJ2-7,TRBV10-3,CAISDWTVQDEQYF,TGTGCCATCAGTGACTGGACGGTCCAGGACGAGCAGTACTTC
.,.,TRBJ2-7,TRBV30,CASEGGAF,TGTGCCTCCGAAGGTGGGGCTTTC
.,.,TRBJ2-7,TRBV27,CASSWVGGSYEQYF,TGTGCCAGCAGTTGGGTAGGGGGATCCTACGAGCAGTACTTC
TRBD2,once,TRBJ2-3,TRBV6-6,CASTSGLAGLTDTQYF,TGTGCCAGCACATCGGGACTAGCGGGGCTCACAGATACGCAGTATTTT
TRBD1,.,TRBJ1-2,TRBV19,CASSRQGLNYGYTF,TGTGCCAGTAGCAGACAGGGGCTCAACTATGGCTACACCTTC
TRBD2,.,TRBJ2-1,TRBV11-2,CASSLAPGLDFYNEQFF,TGTGCCAGCAGCCTCGCTCCGGGACTAGATTTTTACAATGAGCAGTTCTTC
.,.,TRBJ1-5,TRBV6-1,CASSMLEINQPQHF,TGTGCCAGCAGTATGCTGGAAATTAATCAGCCCCAGCATTTT
.,.,TRBJ2-7,TRBV7-9,CASSFVDGVAIEQYF,TGTGCCAGCAGCTTTGTTGATGGGGTCGCGATCGAGCAGTACTTC
.,.,TRBJ2-7,TRBV28,CASSGLVSSYEQYF,TGTGCCAGCAGCGGGCTAGTTTCCTCCTACGAGCAGTACTTC
.,.,TRBJ2-3,TRBV5-1,CASSSSVFVVSSDTQYF,TGCGCCAGCAGCTCCTCCGTTTTCGTGGTTAGCTCGGATACGCAGTATTTT
.,.,TRBJ2-1,TRBV7-2,CASSDWTDNEQFF,TGTGCCAGCAGCGACTGGACAGACAATGAGCAGTTCTTC
.,.,TRBJ1-1,TRBV14,CASSQVPGRLPYTEAFF,TGTGCCAGCAGCCAAGTCCCAGGAAGACTGCCCTACACTGAAGCTTTCTTT
.,.,TRBJ2-1,TRBV6-5,CASSYGGIGSNEQFF,TGTGCCAGCAGTTACGGGGGCATAGGGTCCAATGAGCAGTTCTTC
.,.,TRBJ2-7,TRBV28,CASSSRVTGVEQYF,TGTGCCAGCAGTTCCCGGGTTACCGGAGTCGAGCAGTACTTC
.,.,TRBJ2-2,TRBV7-9,CASSSWGGGTYGGELFF,TGTGCCAGCAGCTCCTGGGGCGGAGGCACGTATGGCGGGGAGCTGTTTTTT
.,.,TRBJ2-6,TRBV7-2,CATLSDRSSSGANVLTF,TGTGCCACCCTATCGGACAGATCTAGCTCTGGGGCCAACGTCCTGACTTTC
.,.,TRBJ1-5,TRBV7-8,CASSHLQGFQPQHF,TGTGCCAGCAGCCATTTGCAGGGGTTTCAGCCCCAGCATTTT
.,.,TRBJ1-5,TRBV6-5,CASSYSKNQPQHF,TGTGCCAGCAGTTACTCGAAGAATCAGCCCCAGCATTTT
.,.,TRBJ2-3,TRBV20-1,CSAPWGDTQYF,TGCAGTGCCCCCTGGGGAGATACGCAGTATTTT
.,.,TRBJ2-1,TRBV5-1,CASSLETDPYNEQFF,TGCGCCAGCAGCCTGGAGACAGACCCTTACAATGAGCAGTTCTTC
TRBD1,few,TRBJ1-1,TRBV10-3,CAIGGGQGANTEAFF,TGTGCCATCGGAGGGGGACAGGGGGCGAATACTGAAGCTTTCTTT
TRBD2,once,TRBJ2-1,TRBV5-1,CASSLSGSAYNEQFF,TGCGCCAGCAGCTTGAGCGGGAGTGCCTACAATGAGCAGTTCTTC
TRBD2,.,TRBJ2-1,TRBV7-9,CASSPGTSGGSSYNEQFF,TGTGCCAGCAGCCCCGGGACTAGCGGGGGGAGCTCCTACAATGAGCAGTTCTTC
TRBD1,.,TRBJ1-1,TRBV27,CASSLYGPGQGNTEAFF,TGTGCCAGCAGTCTATATGGGCCAGGACAGGGGAACACTGAAGCTTTCTTT
TRBD1,.,TRBJ2-7,TRBV4-1,CASSERQGTHEQYF,TGCGCCAGCAGCGAGCGACAGGGGACGCACGAGCAGTACTTC
.,.,TRBJ2-3,TRBV2,CASTGGPVDTQYF,TGTGCCAGCACGGGGGGCCCGGTGGATACGCAGTATTTT
TRBD1,.,TRBJ1-2,TRBV14,CASSPKGGENVGGYTF,TGTGCCAGCAGTCCCAAAGGGGGCGAAAATGTTGGTGGCTACACCTTC
.,.,TRBJ1-5,TRBV9,CASSVGWSNQPQHF,TGTGCCAGCAGCGTAGGGTGGAGCAATCAGCCCCAGCATTTT
TRBD2,.,TRBJ2-1,TRBV4-3,CASSLTSGRFQFF,TGCGCCAGCAGTCTCACGAGCGGGAGGTTTCAGTTCTTC
TRBD1,.,TRBJ2-7,TRBV13,CASSHRDSRYEQYF,TGTGCCAGCAGCCACCGGGACAGTAGGTACGAGCAGTACTTC
.,.,TRBJ2-7,TRBV19,CASSLDGNEQYF,TGTGCCAGTAGTCTAGACGGGAACGAGCAGTACTTC
.,once,TRBJ2-6,TRBV4-1,CASSPQVSGANVLTF,TGCGCCAGCAGCCCCCAGGTCTCTGGGGCCAACGTCCTGACTTTC
.,.,TRBJ1-2,TRBV5-4,CASSSPWLDGYTF,TGTGCCAGCAGCTCCCCATGGTTGGATGGCTACACCTTC
.,.,TRBJ1-1,TRBV5-1,CASSLQQGRNTEAFF,TGCGCCAGCAGCTTGCAACAGGGACGGAACACTGAAGCTTTCTTT
.,.,TRBJ2-7,TRBV6-1,CASSDNPYEQYF,TGTGCCAGCAGTGATAACCCCTACGAGCAGTACTTC
TRBD2,.,TRBJ2-1,TRBV4-3,CASSQDVGLAGGPIDEQFF,TGCGCCAGCAGCCAAGATGTGGGGCTAGCGGGAGGCCCGATTGATGAGCAGTTCTTC
.,.,TRBJ1-1,TRBV7-6,CASGQYRDTEAFF,TGTGCCAGCGGCCAGTATCGGGACACTGAAGCTTTCTTT
.,.,TRBJ2-1,TRBV4-3,CASSQDETGRETDEQFF,TGCGCCAGCAGCCAAGATGAAACGGGCCGAGAAACGGATGAGCAGTTCTTC